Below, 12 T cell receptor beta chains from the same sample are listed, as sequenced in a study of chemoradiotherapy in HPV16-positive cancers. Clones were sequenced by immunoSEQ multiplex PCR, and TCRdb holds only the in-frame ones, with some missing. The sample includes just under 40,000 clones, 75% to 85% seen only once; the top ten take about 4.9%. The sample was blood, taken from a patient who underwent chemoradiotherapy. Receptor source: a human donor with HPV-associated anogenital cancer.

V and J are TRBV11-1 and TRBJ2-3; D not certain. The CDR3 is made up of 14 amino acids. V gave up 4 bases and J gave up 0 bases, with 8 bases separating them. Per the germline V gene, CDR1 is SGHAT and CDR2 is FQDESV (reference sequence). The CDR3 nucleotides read TGTGCCAGCAGCTATTATACTAGCACAGATACGCAGTATTTT. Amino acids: CASSYYTSTDTQYF.

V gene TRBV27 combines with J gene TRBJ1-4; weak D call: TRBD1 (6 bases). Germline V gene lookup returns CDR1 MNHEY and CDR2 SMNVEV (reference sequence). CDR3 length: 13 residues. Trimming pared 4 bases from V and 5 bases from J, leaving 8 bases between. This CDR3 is CASSSRGNEKLFF. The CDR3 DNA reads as TGTGCCAGCAGTTCTAGGGGGAATGAAAAACTGTTTTTT.

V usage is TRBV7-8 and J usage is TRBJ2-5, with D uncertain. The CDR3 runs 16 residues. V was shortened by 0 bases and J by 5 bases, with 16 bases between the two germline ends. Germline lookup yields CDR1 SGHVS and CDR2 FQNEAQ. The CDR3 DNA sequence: TGTGCCAGCAGCTTAGCTCCTGGGCTAGTTGGTGAGACCCAGTACTTC. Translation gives CASSLAPGLVGETQYF.

In nucleotides, the CDR3 is TGTGCCAGCAGCCCTCCCAGAGCTCCGGGCAATGAGCAGTTCTTC. Amino acids: CASSPPRAPGNEQFF. The chain employs TRBV5-4 and TRBJ2-1; D is unresolved. CDR3 length equals 15 residues. Germline V gene sequence: CDR1 SGHNT, CDR2 YYREEE (reference sequence). The V gene lost 4 bases and the J gene lost 6 bases, with 17 bases spanning the gap.

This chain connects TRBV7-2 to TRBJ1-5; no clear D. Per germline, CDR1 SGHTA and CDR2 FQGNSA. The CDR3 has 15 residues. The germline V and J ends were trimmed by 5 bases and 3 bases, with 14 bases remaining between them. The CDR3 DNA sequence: TGTGCCAGCAGCACGAGAAGAGACCACAATCAGCCCCAGCATTTT. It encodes CASSTRRDHNQPQHF.

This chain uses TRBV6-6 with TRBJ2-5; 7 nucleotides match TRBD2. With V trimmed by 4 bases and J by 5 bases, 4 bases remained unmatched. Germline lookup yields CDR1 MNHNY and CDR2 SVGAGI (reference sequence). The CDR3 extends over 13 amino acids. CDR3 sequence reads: CASSFPSGETQYF. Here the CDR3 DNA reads TGTGCCAGCAGTTTTCCTAGCGGCGAGACCCAGTACTTC.

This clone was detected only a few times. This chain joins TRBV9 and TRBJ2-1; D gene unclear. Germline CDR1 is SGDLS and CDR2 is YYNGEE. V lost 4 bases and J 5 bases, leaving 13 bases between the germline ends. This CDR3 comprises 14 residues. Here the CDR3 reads CASSTPDGDNEQFF. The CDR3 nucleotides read TGTGCCAGCAGCACTCCGGACGGAGACAATGAGCAGTTCTTC.

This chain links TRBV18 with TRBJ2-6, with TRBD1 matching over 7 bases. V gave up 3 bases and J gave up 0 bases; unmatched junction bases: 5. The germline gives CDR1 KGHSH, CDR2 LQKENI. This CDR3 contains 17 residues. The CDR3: CASSPLAGGSGANVLTF. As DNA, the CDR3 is TGTGCCAGCTCACCCTTAGCAGGGGGCTCTGGGGCCAACGTCCTGACTTTC.

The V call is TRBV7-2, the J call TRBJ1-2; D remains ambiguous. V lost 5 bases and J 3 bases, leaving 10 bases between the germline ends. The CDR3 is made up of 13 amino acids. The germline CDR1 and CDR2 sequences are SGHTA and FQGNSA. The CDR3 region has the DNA TGTGCCAGCAGCCCGGCGAGGGACTATGGCTACACCTTC. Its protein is CASSPARDYGYTF.

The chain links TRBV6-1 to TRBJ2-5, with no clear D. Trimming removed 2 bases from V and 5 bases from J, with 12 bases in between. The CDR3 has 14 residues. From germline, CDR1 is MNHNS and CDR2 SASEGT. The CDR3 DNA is TGTGCCAGCAGTGAAACAGCCCCTTGGGAGACCCAGTACTTC. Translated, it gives CASSETAPWETQYF.

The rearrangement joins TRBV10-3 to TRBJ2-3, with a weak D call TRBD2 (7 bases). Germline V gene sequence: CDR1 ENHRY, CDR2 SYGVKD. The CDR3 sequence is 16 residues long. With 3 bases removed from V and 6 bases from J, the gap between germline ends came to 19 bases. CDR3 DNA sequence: TGTGCCATCAGTGATGGGGGGGCCGATGGGGCCGATACGCAGTATTTT. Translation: CAISDGGADGADTQYF.

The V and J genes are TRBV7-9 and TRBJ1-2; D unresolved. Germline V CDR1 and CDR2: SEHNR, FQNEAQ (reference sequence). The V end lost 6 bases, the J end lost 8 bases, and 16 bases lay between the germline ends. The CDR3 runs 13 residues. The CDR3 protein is CASRPNGVGGYTF. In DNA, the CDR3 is TGTGCCAGCAGACCAAACGGGGTCGGGGGCTACACCTTC.